These 5 T cell receptor beta chains came from one sample sequenced in a study of cytomegalovirus exposure and HLA in healthy donors. PCR involved 60 Vbeta and 13 Jbeta primers. Produced via immunoSEQ multiplex PCR; TCRdb's table is partial and in-frame only. The table includes under 150,000 clones, approximately 67% detected once. The sequencing input was PBMCs. Every receptor here comes from a man in his late teens or twenties in good health and CMV-seropositive.

The chain recombines TRBV14 with TRBJ1-6; D is possibly TRBD1 (6 bases). Germline V gene sequence: CDR1 SGHDN, CDR2 FVKESK. The CDR3 has 15 amino acids. V lost 6 bases and J lost 9, with 18 bases in between. For the CDR3, the DNA is TGTGCCAGCAGGCGAGGAGACAGGTTCACTTCACCCCTCCACTTT. As protein: CASRRGDRFTSPLHF.

This sequence joins TRBV18 and TRBJ1-6; the match to TRBD1 covers 7 bases. With V trimmed by 4 bases and J by 6 bases, 6 bases remained unmatched. Germline assignment: CDR1 KGHSH and CDR2 LQKENI. There are 15 residues in the CDR3. The CDR3 loop is CASSLQGGLNSPLHF. In DNA form, the CDR3 reads TGTGCCAGCTCACTTCAAGGGGGCCTTAATTCACCCCTCCACTTT.

The chain carries TRBV7-2 and TRBJ2-3; D not resolved. V gave up 1 base and J gave up 6 bases, with 14 bases separating them. Germline loops: CDR1 SGHTA, CDR2 FQGNSA. This CDR3 is 15 amino acids long. The CDR3 reads CASSLVRREVDTQYF. DNA for the CDR3: TGTGCCAGCAGCTTAGTTCGGAGAGAAGTGGATACGCAGTATTTT.

The J gene is TRBJ1-3, the V gene TRBV7-7; TRBD1 aligns across 7 bases. The CDR3 contains 17 residues. Germline CDR1 SSHAT, CDR2 FNYEAQ (reference sequence). V was clipped by 6 bases and J by 0 bases; unmatched bases: 11. CDR3 region: CASSPGQAHDSGNTIYF. CDR3 nucleotides: TGTGCCAGCAGTCCCGGACAGGCTCACGACTCTGGAAACACCATATATTTT.

J is TRBJ2-5 and V is TRBV5-1; D remains ambiguous. Per germline, CDR1 SGHRS and CDR2 YFSETQ. With 4 bases removed from V and 2 bases from J, the gap between germline ends came to 9 bases. The CDR3 runs 13 residues. CDR3 DNA: TGCGCCAGCAGCGCGGAGCAACAAGAGACCCAGTACTTC. Translated, it gives CASSAEQQETQYF.